This T cell receptor (beta chain) was identified in a study of PD-L1 blockade in urothelial cancer. TCRdb's table, derived via immunoSEQ multiplex PCR, lists solely in-frame clones and lacks some. Counted here are around 50,000 clones, approximately 90% occurring once; the ten biggest clones make up 2.4%. The germline CDR1 and CDR2 sequences are LNHDA and SQIVND (reference sequence). The V end was cut by 7 bases, the J end by 0 bases, with 25 bases between. The CDR3 is 20 residues long. Noted time point: peripheral blood 6 weeks after treatment start. The V call is TRBV19, the J call TRBJ2-6; possible D gene TRBD2, 6 bases. The sequenced sample was PBMCs, obtained around atezolizumab (anti-PD-L1) treatment. This sequence was found in a man between 60 and 75 years old with urothelial cancer. In DNA form, the CDR3 reads TGTGCCAGTACCCAACGTCGGGGGACCAGGGTTGACTCTGGGGCCAACGTCCTGACTTTC. Its protein product is CASTQRRGTRVDSGANVLTF. Full variable domain (remainder filled in from reference TRBV19 and TRBJ2-6): DGGITQSPKYLFRKEGQNVTLSCEQNLNHDAMYWYRQDPGQGLRLIYYSQIVNDFQKGDIAEGYSVSREKKESFPLTVTSAQKNPTAFYLCASTQRRGTRVDSGANVLTFGAGSRLTVL.